This TCR beta chain was observed in a study of OX40 agonist ivuxolimab in advanced cancers. Study-level background: Partial responses were achieved by three patients: one hepatocellular carcinoma, two cutaneous melanoma.

The protocol was immunoSEQ multiplex PCR, while the TCRdb copy is restricted to in-frame clones and leaves out a portion. The table lists around 68,000 clones, 75% to 90% of them singletons, with under 3.5% in the top ten. The study, taken as a whole, reports: Clonal expansion was seen in CD4+ and CD8+ blood T cells by week 6 at 0.1 to 3.0 mg/kg.

About this clone: Its matching antigen is unknown.

V lost 3 bases, J lost 10 bases, and 10 bases lay in between. Germline V gene sequence: CDR1 SQVTM, CDR2 ANQGSEA. This CDR3 has 11 residues. The source was CD4+ or CD8+ T cells sorted from blood, collected in a trial of the OX40 agonist ivuxolimab. The chain joins TRBV29-1 to TRBJ2-1; unclear D gene. This sequence was found in an adult with an advanced solid tumor such as melanoma, head and neck, liver or kidney cancer. DNA for the CDR3: TGCAGCGTTGAGAAGGTTCCGGAGCAGTTCTTC. Encoded protein: CSVEKVPEQFF.